This T cell receptor (beta chain) was identified during a study of CD8+ T cells in alopecia areata. For the study at large: Among treated patients, oral tofacitinib was administered at 5 to 10 mg twice daily. Study-wide results and limits: Possibly as an HLA-related effect, TCR sharing across patients appeared less clear than in mice.

Treatment described: oral pan-JAK inhibitor, 5-10 mg twice daily. This CDR3 is built from 13 residues. Trimming cost V 0 bases and J 6 bases, with 10 bases left between them. Germline CDR1 and CDR2: SGHDT and YYEEEE. Comment on this clone: Its target is not known.

Extraction of RNA preceded its reverse transcription into cDNA, which served as the sequencing template. The data were produced by immunoSEQ multiplex PCR, yet TCRdb's version contains in-frame clones alone and is incomplete. There are roughly 210,000 clones in the sample; approximately 45% occur only once, and approximately 2.9% lies in the top ten. The chain has TRBV5-6 and TRBJ2-7, with D uncertain. This material consisted of CD4+ T cells sorted from blood, taken around week 36, from a patient treated with tofacitinib. This clonotype was obtained from a human donor with alopecia areata. The CDR3 spells CASSLDYPAEQYF. In nucleotides, the CDR3 is TGTGCCAGCAGCTTGGACTATCCGGCCGAGCAGTACTTC.